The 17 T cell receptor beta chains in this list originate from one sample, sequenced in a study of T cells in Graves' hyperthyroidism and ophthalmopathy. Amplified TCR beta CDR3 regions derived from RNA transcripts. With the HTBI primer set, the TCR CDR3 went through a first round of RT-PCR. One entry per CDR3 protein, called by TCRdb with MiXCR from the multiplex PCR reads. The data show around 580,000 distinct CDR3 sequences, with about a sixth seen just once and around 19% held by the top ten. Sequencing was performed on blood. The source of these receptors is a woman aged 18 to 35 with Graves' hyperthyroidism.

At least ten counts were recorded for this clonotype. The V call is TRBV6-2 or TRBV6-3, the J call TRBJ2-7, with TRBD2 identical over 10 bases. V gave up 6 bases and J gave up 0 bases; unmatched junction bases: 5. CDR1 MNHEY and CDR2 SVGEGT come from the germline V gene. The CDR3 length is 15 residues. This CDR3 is CASRWTSGSSYEQYF. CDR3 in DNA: TGTGCCAGCAGGTGGACTAGCGGAAGCTCCTACGAGCAGTACTTC.

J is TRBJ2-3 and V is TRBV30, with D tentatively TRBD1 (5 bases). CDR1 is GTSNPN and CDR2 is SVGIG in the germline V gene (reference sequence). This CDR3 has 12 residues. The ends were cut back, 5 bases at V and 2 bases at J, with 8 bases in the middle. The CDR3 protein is CAWGRDTDTQYF. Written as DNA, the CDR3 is TGTGCCTGGGGCAGGGACACAGATACGCAGTATTTT.

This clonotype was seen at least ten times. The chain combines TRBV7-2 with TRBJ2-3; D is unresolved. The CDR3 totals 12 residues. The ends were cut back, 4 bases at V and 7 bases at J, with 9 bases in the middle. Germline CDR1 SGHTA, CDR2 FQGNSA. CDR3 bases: TGTGCCAGCAGCTCTGGTGTGTATACGCAGTATTTT. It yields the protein CASSSGVYTQYF.

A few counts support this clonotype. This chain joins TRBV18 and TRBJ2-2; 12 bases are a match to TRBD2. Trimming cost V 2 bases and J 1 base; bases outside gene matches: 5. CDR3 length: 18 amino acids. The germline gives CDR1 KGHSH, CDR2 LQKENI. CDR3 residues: CASSPMPTSGRNTGELFF. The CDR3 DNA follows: TGTGCCAGCTCACCAATGCCGACTAGCGGGAGGAACACCGGGGAGCTGTTTTTT.

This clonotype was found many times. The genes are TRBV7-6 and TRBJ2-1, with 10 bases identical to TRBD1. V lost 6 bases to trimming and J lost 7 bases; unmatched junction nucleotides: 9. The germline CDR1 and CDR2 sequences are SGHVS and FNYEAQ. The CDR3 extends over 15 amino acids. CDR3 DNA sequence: TGTGCCAGCAGTCCGACAGGGGGCGCTTCTAATGAGCAGTTCTTC. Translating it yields CASSPTGGASNEQFF. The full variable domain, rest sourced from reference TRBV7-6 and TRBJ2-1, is GAGVSQSPRYKVTKRGQDVALRCDPISGHVSLYWYRQALGQGPEFLTYFNYEAQQDKSGLPNDRFSAERPEGSISTLTIQRTEQRDSAMYRCASSPTGGASNEQFFGPGTRLTVL.

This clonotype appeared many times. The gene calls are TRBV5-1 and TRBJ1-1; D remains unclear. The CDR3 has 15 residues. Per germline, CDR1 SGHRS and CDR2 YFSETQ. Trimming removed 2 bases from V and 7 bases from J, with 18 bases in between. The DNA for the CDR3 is TGCGCCAGCAGCTTCGAGCAACCAAGTACAGATGAAGCTTTCTTT. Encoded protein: CASSFEQPSTDEAFF.

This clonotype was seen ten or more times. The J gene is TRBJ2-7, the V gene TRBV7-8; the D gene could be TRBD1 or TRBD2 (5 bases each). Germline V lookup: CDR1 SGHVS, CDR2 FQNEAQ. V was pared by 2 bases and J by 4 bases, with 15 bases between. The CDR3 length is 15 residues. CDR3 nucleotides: TGTGCCAGCAGCTTATCCGGGACGCCGTTTTACGAGCAGTACTTC. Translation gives CASSLSGTPFYEQYF.

This CDR3 is CASSQEWTGDRYEQYF. As DNA, the CDR3 is TGTGCCAGCAGCCAAGAGTGGACAGGGGACAGGTACGAGCAGTACTTC. The genes are TRBV4-2 and TRBJ2-7; 9 bases are a match to TRBD1. The trim removed 0 bases at V and 4 bases at J, leaving 7 bases unmatched. The CDR3 spans 16 residues. CDR1 LGHNA and CDR2 YNFKEQ come from the germline V gene.

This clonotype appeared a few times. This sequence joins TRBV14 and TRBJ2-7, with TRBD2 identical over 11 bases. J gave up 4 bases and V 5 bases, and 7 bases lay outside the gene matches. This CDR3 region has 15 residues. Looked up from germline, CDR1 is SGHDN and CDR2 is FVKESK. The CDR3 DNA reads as TGTGCCAGCAGCTTGCCGGGACTAGCGGTTTACGAGCAGTACTTC. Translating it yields CASSLPGLAVYEQYF.

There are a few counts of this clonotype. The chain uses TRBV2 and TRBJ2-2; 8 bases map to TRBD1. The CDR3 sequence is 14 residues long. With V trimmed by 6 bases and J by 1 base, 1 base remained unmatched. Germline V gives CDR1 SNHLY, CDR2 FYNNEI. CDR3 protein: CASRQGGNTGELFF. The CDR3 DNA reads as TGTGCCAGCAGACAGGGGGGGAACACCGGGGAGCTGTTTTTT.

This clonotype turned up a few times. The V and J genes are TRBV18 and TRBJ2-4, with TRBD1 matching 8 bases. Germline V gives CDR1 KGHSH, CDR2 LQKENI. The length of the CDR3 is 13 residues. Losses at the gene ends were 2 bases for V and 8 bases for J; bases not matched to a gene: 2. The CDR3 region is CASSPGQGYIQYF. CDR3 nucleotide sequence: TGTGCCAGCTCACCAGGACAGGGTTACATTCAGTACTTC.

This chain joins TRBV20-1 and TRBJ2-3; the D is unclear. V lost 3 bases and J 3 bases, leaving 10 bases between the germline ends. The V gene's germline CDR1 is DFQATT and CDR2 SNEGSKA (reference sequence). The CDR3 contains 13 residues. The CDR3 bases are TGCAGTGCTAGCCCGGGTAGGACAGATACGCAGTATTTT. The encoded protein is CSASPGRTDTQYF.

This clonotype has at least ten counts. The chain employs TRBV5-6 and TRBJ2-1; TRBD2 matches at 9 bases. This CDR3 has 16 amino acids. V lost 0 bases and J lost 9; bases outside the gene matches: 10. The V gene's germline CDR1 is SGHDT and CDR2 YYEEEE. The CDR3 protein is CASSLGPGLASGEQFF. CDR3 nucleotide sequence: TGTGCCAGCAGCTTGGGACCGGGACTAGCATCGGGTGAGCAGTTCTTC.

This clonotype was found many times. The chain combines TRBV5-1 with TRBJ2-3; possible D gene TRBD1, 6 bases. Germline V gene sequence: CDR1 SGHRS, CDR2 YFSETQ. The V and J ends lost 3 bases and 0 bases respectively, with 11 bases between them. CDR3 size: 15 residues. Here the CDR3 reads CASSWGHESTDTQYF. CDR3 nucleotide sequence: TGCGCCAGCAGCTGGGGACACGAAAGCACAGATACGCAGTATTTT.

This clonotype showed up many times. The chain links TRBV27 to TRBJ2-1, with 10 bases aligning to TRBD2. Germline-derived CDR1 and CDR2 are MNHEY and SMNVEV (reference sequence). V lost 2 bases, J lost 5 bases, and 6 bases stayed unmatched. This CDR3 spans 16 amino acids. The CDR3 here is CASSLGTSVPNNEQFF. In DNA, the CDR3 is TGTGCCAGCAGTTTAGGGACTAGCGTGCCGAACAATGAGCAGTTCTTC.

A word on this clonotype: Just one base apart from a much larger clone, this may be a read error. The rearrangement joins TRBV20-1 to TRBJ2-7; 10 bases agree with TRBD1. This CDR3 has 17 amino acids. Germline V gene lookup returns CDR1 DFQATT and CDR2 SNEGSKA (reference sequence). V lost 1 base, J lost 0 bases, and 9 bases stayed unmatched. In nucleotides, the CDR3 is TGCAGTGCTAGAGCTTTAAGTGGACAGGGGGACTCCTACGAGCAGTACTTC. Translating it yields CSARALSGQGDSYEQYF.

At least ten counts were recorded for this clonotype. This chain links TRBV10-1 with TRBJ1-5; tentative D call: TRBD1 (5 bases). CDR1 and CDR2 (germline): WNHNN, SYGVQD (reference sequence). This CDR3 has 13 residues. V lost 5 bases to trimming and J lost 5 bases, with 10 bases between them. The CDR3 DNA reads TGCGCCAGCAGTCAGGGAAGGGATCAGCCCCAGCATTTT. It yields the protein CASSQGRDQPQHF.